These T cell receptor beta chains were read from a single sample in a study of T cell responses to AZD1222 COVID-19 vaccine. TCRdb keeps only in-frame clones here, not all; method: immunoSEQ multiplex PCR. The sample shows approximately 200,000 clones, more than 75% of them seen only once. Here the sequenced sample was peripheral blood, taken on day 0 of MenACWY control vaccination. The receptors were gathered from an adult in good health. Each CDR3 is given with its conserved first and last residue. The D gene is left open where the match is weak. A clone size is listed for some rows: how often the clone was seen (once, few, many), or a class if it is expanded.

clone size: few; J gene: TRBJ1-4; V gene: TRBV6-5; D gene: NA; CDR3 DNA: TGTGCCAGCAGTTACAGTGAAAAACTGTTTTTT; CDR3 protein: CASSYSEKLFF
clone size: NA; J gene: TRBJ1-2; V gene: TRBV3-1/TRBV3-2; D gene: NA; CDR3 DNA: TGTGCCAGCCGGACCGGGAATAATGGCTACACCTTC; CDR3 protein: CASRTGNNGYTF
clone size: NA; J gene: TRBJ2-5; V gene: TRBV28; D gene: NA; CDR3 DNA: TGTGCCAGCAGTTTCGGGCAAGAGACCCAGTACTTC; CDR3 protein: CASSFGQETQYF
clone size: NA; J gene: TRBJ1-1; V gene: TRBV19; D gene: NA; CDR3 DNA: TGTGCCAGTTCGGTTCCCATGAACACTGAAGCTTTCTTT; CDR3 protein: CASSVPMNTEAFF
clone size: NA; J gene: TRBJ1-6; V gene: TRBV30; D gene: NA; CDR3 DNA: TGTGCCTGGAGCCCCGGGACTGCTTCATCACCCCTCCACTTT; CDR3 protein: CAWSPGTASSPLHF
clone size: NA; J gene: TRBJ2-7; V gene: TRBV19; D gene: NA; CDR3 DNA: TGTGCCAGTAGTACCAGGGTAGCCTACGAGCAGTACTTC; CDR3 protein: CASSTRVAYEQYF
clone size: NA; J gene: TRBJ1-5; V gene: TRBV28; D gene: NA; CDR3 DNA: TGTGCCAGCAGTTTGGGGGGGCTCAGTCAGCCCCAGCATTTT; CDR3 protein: CASSLGGLSQPQHF
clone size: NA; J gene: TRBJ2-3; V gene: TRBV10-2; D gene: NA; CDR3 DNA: TGCGCCAGCAGTGAGTCGAGCGGGAGCACAGATACGCAGTATTTT; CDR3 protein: CASSESSGSTDTQYF
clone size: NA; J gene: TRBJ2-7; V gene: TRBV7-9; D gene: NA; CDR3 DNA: TGTGCCAGCAGCAGAGGGGATTACGAGCAGTACTTC; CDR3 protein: CASSRGDYEQYF
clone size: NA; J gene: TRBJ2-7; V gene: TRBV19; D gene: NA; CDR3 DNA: TGTGCCTGGGCGGGGGGACAGGGAAAAGGTAAGTACGAGCAGTACTTC; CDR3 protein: CAWAGGQGKGKYEQYF
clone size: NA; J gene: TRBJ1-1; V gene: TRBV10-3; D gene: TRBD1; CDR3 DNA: TGTGCCATCAGTGAGTCGGGACAGCTCGATGTGGGCACTGAAGCTTTCTTT; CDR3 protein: CAISESGQLDVGTEAFF
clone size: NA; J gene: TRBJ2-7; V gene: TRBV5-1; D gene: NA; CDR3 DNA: TGCGCCAGCAGGTACGGCCTAGCCGACTACGAGCAGTACTTC; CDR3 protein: CASRYGLADYEQYF
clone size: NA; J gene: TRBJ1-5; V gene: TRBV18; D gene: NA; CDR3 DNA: TGTGCCAGCTCCAACCAGGCGCCGCGAAATCAGCCCCAGCATTTT; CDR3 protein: CASSNQAPRNQPQHF
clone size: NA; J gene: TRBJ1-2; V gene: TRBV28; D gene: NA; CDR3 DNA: TGTGCCAGCAGTTTAGCCGGGGGCTATGGCTACACCTTC; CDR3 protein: CASSLAGGYGYTF
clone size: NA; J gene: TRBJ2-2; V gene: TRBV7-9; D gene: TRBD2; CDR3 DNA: TGTGCCAGCAGCCCGATAGCGGGGGCGAACACCGGGGAGCTGTTTTTT; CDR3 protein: CASSPIAGANTGELFF
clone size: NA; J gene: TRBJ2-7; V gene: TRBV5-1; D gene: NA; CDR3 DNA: TGCGCCAGCAGCTTTGAGAATGGCCCTTACGAGCAGTACTTC; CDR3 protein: CASSFENGPYEQYF
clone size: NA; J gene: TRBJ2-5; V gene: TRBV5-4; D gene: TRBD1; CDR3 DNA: TGTGCCAGCAGCCGGGACAGGGAGTTTGGGGGGACCCAGTACTTC; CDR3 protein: CASSRDREFGGTQYF
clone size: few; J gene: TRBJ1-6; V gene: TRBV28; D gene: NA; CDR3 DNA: TGTGCCAGCAGTTCAAGACAGACGAATTCACCCCTCCACTTT; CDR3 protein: CASSSRQTNSPLHF
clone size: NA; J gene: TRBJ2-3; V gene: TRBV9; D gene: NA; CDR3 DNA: TGTGCCAGCAGCGCTGGGAGCGGAAGCACAGATACGCAGTATTTT; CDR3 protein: CASSAGSGSTDTQYF
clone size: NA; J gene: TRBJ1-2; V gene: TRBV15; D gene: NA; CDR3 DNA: TGTGCCACCAGCCCACAGGGAGATGGCTACACCTTC; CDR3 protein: CATSPQGDGYTF
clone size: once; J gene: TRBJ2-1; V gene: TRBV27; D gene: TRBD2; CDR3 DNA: TGTGCCAGCAGTTCCGGGACTAGCGGGAACAATGAGCAGTTCTTC; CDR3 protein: CASSSGTSGNNEQFF
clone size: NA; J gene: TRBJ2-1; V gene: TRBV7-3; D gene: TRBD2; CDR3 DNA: TGTGCCAGCAGCTTAGCTGGGACTAGCGGGGGCCGATCCTACAATGAGCAGTTCTTC; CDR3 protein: CASSLAGTSGGRSYNEQFF
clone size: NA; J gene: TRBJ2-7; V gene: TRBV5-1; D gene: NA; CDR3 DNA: TGCGCCAGCAGCTTGGACGTGGCTCGCGGGGCCGAGCAGTACTTC; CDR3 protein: CASSLDVARGAEQYF
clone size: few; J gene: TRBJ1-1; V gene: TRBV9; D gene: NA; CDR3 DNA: TGTGCCAGCAGCCCCACAGGGACGGGTGAAGCTTTCTTT; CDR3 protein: CASSPTGTGEAFF
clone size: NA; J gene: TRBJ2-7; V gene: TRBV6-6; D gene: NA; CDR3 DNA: TGTGCCAGCAGTCACCCAAATAAGCCCCCCTACGAGCAGTACTTC; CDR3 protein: CASSHPNKPPYEQYF
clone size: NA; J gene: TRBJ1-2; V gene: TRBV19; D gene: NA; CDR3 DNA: TGTGCCAGTACCAGGGGAGAGTGGCAGGGTGATGGCTACACCTTC; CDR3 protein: CASTRGEWQGDGYTF
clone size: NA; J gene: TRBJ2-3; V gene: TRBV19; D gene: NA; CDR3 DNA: TGTGCCAGTAGTATGGGGACCACAGATACGCAGTATTTT; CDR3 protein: CASSMGTTDTQYF
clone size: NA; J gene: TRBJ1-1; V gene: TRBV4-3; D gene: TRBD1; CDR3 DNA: TGCGCCAGCAGCCAAGACCTTGGGACAGGGAACACTGAAGCTTTCTTT; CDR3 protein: CASSQDLGTGNTEAFF
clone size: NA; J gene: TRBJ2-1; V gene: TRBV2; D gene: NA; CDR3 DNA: TGTGCCGGAGCAGCATCTATGAGCTCCTACAATGAGCAGTTCTTC; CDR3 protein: CAGAASMSSYNEQFF
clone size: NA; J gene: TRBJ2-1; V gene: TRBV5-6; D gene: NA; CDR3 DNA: TGTGCCAGCATGACCGACGTGCGGGGAGACAATGAGCAGTTCTTC; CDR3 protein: CASMTDVRGDNEQFF
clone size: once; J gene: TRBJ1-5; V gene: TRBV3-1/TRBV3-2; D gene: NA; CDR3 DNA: TGTGCCAGCAGCCCGCAGGGGAATCAGCCCCAGCATTTT; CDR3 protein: CASSPQGNQPQHF
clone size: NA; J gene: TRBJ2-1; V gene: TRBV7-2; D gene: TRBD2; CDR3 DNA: TGTGCCAGCAGCCTAGCGGGGGACTACAATGAGCAGTTCTTC; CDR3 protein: CASSLAGDYNEQFF
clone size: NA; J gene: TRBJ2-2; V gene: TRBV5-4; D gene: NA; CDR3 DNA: TGTGCCAGCAGCCCCGGACAGACCGGGGAGCTGTTTTTT; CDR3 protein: CASSPGQTGELFF
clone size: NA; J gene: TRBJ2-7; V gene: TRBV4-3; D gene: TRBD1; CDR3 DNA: TGCGCCAGCAGCCAAGAGGGACAGGGATCCTACGAGCAGTACTTC; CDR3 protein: CASSQEGQGSYEQYF
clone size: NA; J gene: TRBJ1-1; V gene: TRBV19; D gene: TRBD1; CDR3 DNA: TGTGCCAGTAGTCCACAGGGGGCCCTGAACACTGAAGCTTTCTTT; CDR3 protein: CASSPQGALNTEAFF
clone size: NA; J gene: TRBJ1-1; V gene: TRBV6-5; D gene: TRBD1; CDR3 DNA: TGTGCCAGCACCACCCGGGACAGAGCGAACACTGAAGCTTTCTTT; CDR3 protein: CASTTRDRANTEAFF